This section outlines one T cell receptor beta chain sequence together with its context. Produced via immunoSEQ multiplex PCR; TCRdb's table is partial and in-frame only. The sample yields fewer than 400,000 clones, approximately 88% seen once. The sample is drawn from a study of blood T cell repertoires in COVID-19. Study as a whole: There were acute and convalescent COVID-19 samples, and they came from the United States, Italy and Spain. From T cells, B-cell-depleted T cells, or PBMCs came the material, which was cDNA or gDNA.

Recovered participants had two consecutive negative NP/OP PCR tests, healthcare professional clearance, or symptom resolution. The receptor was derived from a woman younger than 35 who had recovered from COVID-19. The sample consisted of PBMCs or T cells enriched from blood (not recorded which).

CDR3 bases: TGTGCCAGCAGCTTGTGGTCGGGTAGCAATCAGCCCCAGCATTTT. Residues: CASSLWSGSNQPQHF. V is TRBV7-8 and J is TRBJ1-5; D gene ambiguous. CDR1 is SGHVS and CDR2 is FQNEAQ in the germline V gene. CDR3 length: 15 residues. V was pared by 3 bases and J by 0 bases, with 9 bases between.